This TCR beta chain was sequenced during a study of T cell repertoires in cytomegalovirus infection (dated 2019 in TCRdb). About the full investigation: The HLA type of each donor mattered for the analysis, because public TCR beta signatures pointed to carriage of CMV infection along with the matching HLA type.

Worth noting for this clonotype: The specificity of this receptor is unknown. Base qualities are not at hand, and no much larger clone is one base apart.

From cysteine to phenylalanine, the CDR3 is 13 amino acids long. Of all the DNA, just the CDR3 is kept, 39 bases in frame from base 1. The V end loses 3 bases and the J end loses 5 bases, and a stretch of 7 bases separates them. CDR1 SGHVT and CDR2 SQSDAQ are derived from the germline V gene. Broad study findings and their caveats: The ex vivo response was dominated by HLA-C-restricted CMV-specific TCR beta clonotypes, which also provided the single most frequent clonotype in two of eight donors. Carriers of CMV infection plus the relevant HLA type were discriminated by the cumulative frequency of public TCR beta family members in the study cohort and in an independent roughly 370-donor cohort.

The instrument was an Illumina HiSeq 1500. The public reads were reanalyzed by TCRdb: fastp trimming at Q25, MiXCR alignment, in-frame beta chains only. Rows are unified per CDR3 protein, each entry keeping the most common DNA and genes. The sample includes 250,000 or so distinct CDR3 sequences, with over 15% observed a single time. The ten most abundant clones make up around 47% of the sample. Recombination linked TRBV7-4 to TRBJ2-2; the D gene cannot be resolved reliably. The TCR was taken from a human donor in good health (CMV status not recorded). Some clones in this sample may be carry-over from other donors' samples. The sample was CD8+ T cells from PBMCs. In nucleotide form, the sequence is TGTGCCAGCAGCTTTCCGGTGACCGGGGAGCTGTTTTTT. Its amino acids are CASSFPVTGELFF.